This note documents a single T cell receptor beta chain sequence. The data originate from a study of blood T cell repertoires in COVID-19. For the study at large: The study drew acute and convalescent COVID-19 samples from the United States, Italy and Spain.

This CDR3 is 15 amino acids long. The germline V gene has CDR1 SGHVS and CDR2 FNYEAQ. The trim removed 0 bases at V and 6 bases at J, leaving 4 bases unmatched. Source study methods: How many nucleated cells were present was estimated from reference gene primer amplification. Profiled with immunoSEQ multiplex PCR; TCRdb holds only in-frame clones, not every one. V, J and clone size are taken as reported in that table, and D and trimming were inferred from the DNA itself. Among more than 300,000 clones listed, around 90% were seen once. Residents of 24 US areas, aged about 18 to 95 years, made up the participants. The study assigned cohorts using participant-reported clinical history.

The V gene is TRBV7-6, the J gene TRBJ2-2; 7 nucleotides agree with TRBD1. Source material: PBMCs or T cells enriched from blood (not recorded which). This receptor was obtained from a woman between 18 and 29 years old who had recovered from COVID-19. Here the CDR3 reads CASSLAQGVSGELFF. CDR3 in DNA: TGTGCCAGCAGCTTAGCCCAGGGGGTGTCCGGGGAGCTGTTTTTT. Drawing the rest from reference TRBV7-6 and TRBJ2-2, the complete variable domain is GAGVSQSPRYKVTKRGQDVALRCDPISGHVSLYWYRQALGQGPEFLTYFNYEAQQDKSGLPNDRFSAERPEGSISTLTIQRTEQRDSAMYRCASSLAQGVSGELFFGEGSRLTVL.